Following are 21 T cell receptor beta chains from one sample sequenced in a study of T cell responses to AZD1222 COVID-19 vaccine. Generated by immunoSEQ multiplex PCR, the TCRdb table keeps only in-frame clones and is missing some. The sample carries 150,000 to 200,000 clones, under 95% recorded once. Sequencing used peripheral blood, obtained 28 days after the second AZD1222 dose. These receptors came from an adult who received the AZD1222 COVID-19 vaccine.

DNA for the CDR3: TGTGCCAGCTCACCCAGGGGTCGCTGGAACACTGAAGCTTTCTTT. This gives the protein CASSPRGRWNTEAFF. J is TRBJ1-1 and V is TRBV18, with D perhaps matching TRBD1 (6 bases). Germline assignment: CDR1 KGHSH and CDR2 LQKENI. Trimming pared 3 bases from V and 1 base from J, leaving 12 bases between. The CDR3 has 15 residues. Full variable domain (missing parts from reference TRBV18 and TRBJ1-1): NAGVMQNPRHLVRRRGQEARLRCSPMKGHSHVYWYRQLPEEGLKFMVYLQKENIIDESGMPKERFSAEFPKEGPSILRIQQVVRGDSAAYFCASSPRGRWNTEAFFGQGTRLTVV.

The chain employs TRBV18 and TRBJ2-7; D is unresolved. Trimming stripped 0 bases from V and 4 bases from J, with 10 bases between. CDR1 and CDR2 from the germline V gene are KGHSH and LQKENI. The length of the CDR3 is 14 residues. Here the CDR3 DNA reads TGTGCCAGCTCACCACCGCCCGGCCTATACGAGCAGTACTTC. Translating gives CASSPPPGLYEQYF. The full variable domain, in which reference TRBV18 and TRBJ2-7 provide the parts outside the CDR3, is NAGVMQNPRHLVRRRGQEARLRCSPMKGHSHVYWYRQLPEEGLKFMVYLQKENIIDESGMPKERFSAEFPKEGPSILRIQQVVRGDSAAYFCASSPPPGLYEQYFGPGTRLTVT.

This chain joins TRBV29-1 and TRBJ1-5; D may be TRBD1 (5 bases). The CDR3 length is 13 residues. The ends were cut back, 4 bases at V and 5 bases at J, with 12 bases in the middle. The germline gives CDR1 SQVTM, CDR2 ANQGSEA. The CDR3 nucleotides are TGCAGCGTTGTTCTTAGGGGTGATCAGCCCCAGCATTTT. Amino acids: CSVVLRGDQPQHF.

The genes are TRBV3-1 (or the pseudogene TRBV3-2) and TRBJ2-1, with D maybe TRBD2 (5 bases). With 4 bases removed from V and 7 bases from J, the gap between germline ends came to 17 bases. The CDR3 runs 15 residues. Germline values: CDR1 LGHDT, CDR2 YNNKEL (reference sequence). CDR3: CASSLTGLGQNEQFF. The CDR3, as DNA: TGTGCCAGCAGCCTTACCGGACTGGGTCAGAATGAGCAGTTCTTC.

The chain is built from TRBV28 and TRBJ1-2; 10 positions agree with TRBD1. This CDR3 spans 14 amino acids. In germline, CDR1 is MDHEN, CDR2 SYDVKM. The V gene end was trimmed by 7 bases and the J gene end by 5 bases; junction bases not matched to a gene: 7. The CDR3 region has the DNA TGTGCCAGCACTGAAGGGACAGGGGCTTATGGCTACACCTTC. It codes for CASTEGTGAYGYTF.

The V gene is TRBV5-1, the J gene TRBJ1-2, with TRBD1 matching over 9 bases. The trim removed 2 bases at V and 1 base at J, leaving 9 bases unmatched. The germline gives CDR1 SGHRS, CDR2 YFSETQ. The CDR3 runs to 17 residues. The CDR3 DNA follows: TGCGCCAGCAGCTTACAGGGGGCATTTGAAAGTAACTATGGCTACACCTTC. Its translation is CASSLQGAFESNYGYTF.

This sequence joins TRBV15 and TRBJ1-5; D is unclear. V lost 3 bases and J 5 bases, leaving 14 bases between the germline ends. Germline V gene sequence: CDR1 LNHNV, CDR2 YYDKDF (reference sequence). The CDR3 sequence is 15 residues long. The CDR3 region has the DNA TGTGCCACCAGCAGCGAGGACCGGGAATATCAGCCCCAGCATTTT. Translated: CATSSEDREYQPQHF.

The count of this clone is one. The J gene is TRBJ2-5, the V gene TRBV3-1 (or the pseudogene TRBV3-2), with TRBD2 matching 9 bases. Germline V gene data show CDR1 as LGHDT and CDR2 as YNNKEL (reference sequence). Germline trimming cut 0 bases from V and 2 bases from J; bases unmatched to any gene: 7. The CDR3 has 17 amino acids. CDR3 protein: CASSQDLQRGVQETQYF. The CDR3 DNA follows: TGTGCCAGCAGCCAAGATCTCCAGCGGGGGGTACAAGAGACCCAGTACTTC.

The table lists this clone with a count of one. The chain employs TRBV25-1 and TRBJ2-1; 8 positions agree with TRBD2. V lost 3 bases, J lost 12 bases, and 7 bases stayed unmatched. Germline V gene sequence: CDR1 MGHDK, CDR2 SYGVNS. The CDR3 extends over 13 amino acids. CDR3 in amino acids: CASSDAALAGQFF. As DNA, the CDR3 is TGTGCCAGCAGTGATGCGGCCCTAGCGGGGCAGTTCTTC. Drawing the rest from reference TRBV25-1 and TRBJ2-1, the complete variable domain is EADIYQTPRYLVIGTGKKITLECSQTMGHDKMYWYQQDPGMELHLIHYSYGVNSTEKGDLSSESTVSRIRTEHFPLTLESARPSHTSQYLCASSDAALAGQFFGPGTRLTVL.

The chain employs TRBV19 and TRBJ2-3; 7 nucleotides line up with TRBD2. The V gene end was trimmed by 4 bases and the J gene end by 5 bases; junction bases not matched to a gene: 6. The germline gives CDR1 LNHDA, CDR2 SQIVND (reference sequence). This CDR3 is built from 14 residues. CDR3 sequence: CASSSAGAGDTQYF. CDR3 DNA sequence: TGTGCCAGTAGTAGTGCGGGAGCGGGAGATACGCAGTATTTT.

CDR3 coding DNA: TGCGCCAGCAGCTCCGGGACAGTTAATTCACCCCTCCACTTT. This translates into CASSSGTVNSPLHF. The V and J genes are TRBV10-1 and TRBJ1-6; TRBD1 matches 7 bases. The CDR3 runs 14 residues. Germline CDR1 and CDR2: WNHNN and SYGVQD (reference sequence). J lost 6 bases, V lost 6 bases, and 5 bases had no gene match.

V gene TRBV3-1 (or the pseudogene TRBV3-2) combines with J gene TRBJ1-4; TRBD1 agrees at 7 bases. V gave up 3 bases and J gave up 2 bases; unmatched junction bases: 3. This CDR3 has 15 residues. The germline V gene has CDR1 LGHDT and CDR2 YNNKEL (reference sequence). The CDR3, as DNA: TGTGCCAGCAGCCACTCAGGGGGGACTAATGAAAAACTGTTTTTT. This codes for CASSHSGGTNEKLFF.

This clone was detected only a few times. The chain couples TRBV6-1 to TRBJ1-3; D is possibly TRBD1 (6 bases). This CDR3 is 15 amino acids long. V was trimmed by 1 base and J by 1 base, leaving 8 bases between them. Germline CDR1 MNHNS, CDR2 SASEGT. The CDR3 nucleotides read TGTGCCAGCAGTGAAGTCCAGGGGTCTGGAAACACCATATATTTT. Protein: CASSEVQGSGNTIYF.

The chain joins TRBV9 to TRBJ2-7; 10 bases align to TRBD1. CDR1 and CDR2 from the germline V gene are SGDLS and YYNGEE. Trimming took 4 bases from V and 5 from J; bases not matched to a gene: 3. This CDR3 comprises 13 residues. This CDR3 reads CASSPDRGNEQYF. CDR3 nucleotide sequence: TGTGCCAGCAGCCCGGACAGGGGGAACGAGCAGTACTTC.

This chain joins TRBV19 and TRBJ2-1, with D perhaps TRBD1 (5 bases). The germline CDR1 and CDR2 sequences are LNHDA and SQIVND (reference sequence). The CDR3 is 15 amino acids. Trimming cost V 4 bases and J 2 bases, with 12 bases left between them. The CDR3: CASSKTALPYNEQFF. The CDR3, as DNA: TGTGCCAGTAGTAAGACAGCACTTCCCTACAATGAGCAGTTCTTC. The complete variable domain, with remaining parts taken from reference TRBV19 and TRBJ2-1, reads DGGITQSPKYLFRKEGQNVTLSCEQNLNHDAMYWYRQDPGQGLRLIYYSQIVNDFQKGDIAEGYSVSREKKESFPLTVTSAQKNPTAFYLCASSKTALPYNEQFFGPGTRLTVL.

This clone was seen once. The J gene is TRBJ1-2, the V gene TRBV19; D is perhaps TRBD1 (5 bases). This CDR3 contains 14 residues. Trimming left V 1 base short and J 2 bases short, with 8 bases between. CDR1 and CDR2 (germline): LNHDA, SQIVND (reference sequence). The CDR3 loop reads CASSIGQGNYGYTF. CDR3 DNA: TGTGCCAGTAGTATAGGCCAGGGCAACTATGGCTACACCTTC.

This clone was observed a single time. The J gene is TRBJ2-3, the V gene TRBV28, with D possibly TRBD1 on 6 matching bases. The CDR3 has 16 amino acids. The V gene lost 2 bases and the J gene lost 2 bases, with 14 bases spanning the gap. Germline CDR1 is MDHEN and CDR2 is SYDVKM. The CDR3 coding sequence is TGTGCCAGCAGTTTAAGGTCGGCAGGGGTCACAGATACGCAGTATTTT. Encoded protein: CASSLRSAGVTDTQYF.

The rearrangement links TRBV19 to TRBJ2-2; D call uncertain. Germline-derived CDR1 and CDR2 are LNHDA and SQIVND (reference sequence). CDR3 length: 13 amino acids. V shed 5 bases and J shed 4 bases, with 8 bases lying between them. The CDR3 region is CASSLAATGELFF. DNA of the CDR3: TGTGCCAGTAGTTTGGCAGCCACCGGGGAGCTGTTTTTT.

This chain connects TRBV10-3 to TRBJ1-1; D may be TRBD1 (5 bases). This CDR3 contains 14 residues. Germline loops: CDR1 ENHRY, CDR2 SYGVKD. The V and J ends lost 4 bases and 6 bases respectively, with 15 bases between them. The CDR3 sequence: CAISVGREVAEAFF. Here the CDR3 DNA reads TGTGCCATCAGTGTGGGCAGGGAGGTTGCTGAAGCTTTCTTT.

The rearrangement joins TRBV9 to TRBJ1-1; possible D gene TRBD1, 5 bases. Germline V lookup: CDR1 SGDLS, CDR2 YYNGEE. The CDR3 consists of 14 residues. The V and J ends lost 4 bases and 4 bases respectively, with 14 bases between them. In DNA form, the CDR3 reads TGTGCCAGCAGCACCTGGGGCACCCTCACTGAAGCTTTCTTT. Residues: CASSTWGTLTEAFF.

This chain connects TRBV6-2 or TRBV6-3 to TRBJ1-1; 7 bases line up with TRBD1. CDR1 and CDR2 from the germline V gene are MNHEY and SVGEGT. This CDR3 contains 16 residues. Trimming removed 4 bases from V and 1 base from J; junction bases left unmatched: 9. The CDR3 reads CASSSDREEKNTEAFF. The CDR3 nucleotides read TGTGCCAGCAGTTCCGACAGGGAAGAGAAGAACACTGAAGCTTTCTTT.